This TCR beta chain was recorded in a study of T cells in Graves' hyperthyroidism and ophthalmopathy. The study, taken as a whole, reports: A 13 V-J model separated ophthalmopathy from stable hyperthyroidism.

About this clonotype itself: As yet, its antigen is unknown.

Clinical symptoms, serum thyroxine and TRAb, thyroid ultrasound and orbital computed tomography were used for the diagnoses. Researchers took RNA transcripts and amplified the TCR beta CDR3 regions from them. HTBI primers were used for first-round RT-PCR of the TCR CDR3. TCRdb redid the calling of the multiplex PCR reads with MiXCR, one entry per CDR3 protein. The top ten hold around a sixth of the sample, which has around 690,000 distinct CDR3 sequences, around 15% seen once. V was clipped by 4 bases and J by 2 bases, with 11 bases between them. The CDR3 contains 14 residues. Germline V gene sequence: CDR1 PRHDT, CDR2 FYEKMQ (reference sequence).

The TCR sequence derives from a man in his fifties or sixties with Graves' hyperthyroidism. V gene TRBV13 combines with J gene TRBJ1-1; D unclear. Sequenced sample: blood. CDR3 bases: TGTGCCAGCAGCTCACCCAGTGACAACACTGAAGCTTTCTTT. Translated: CASSSPSDNTEAFF.